What follows is one T cell receptor beta chain and its context. Study processing details: How many nucleated cells were present was estimated from reference gene primer amplification. Libraries were prepared by immunoSEQ multiplex PCR; TCRdb keeps only in-frame clonotypes and omits some of them. The DNA gave D and trimming, while V, J and clone size come from that table. The repertoire holds some 270,000 clones, with nearly 90% as singletons. The record originates from a study of blood T cell repertoires in COVID-19. Background on the study: Material from acute and convalescent COVID-19 was sourced from the United States, Italy and Spain. The analysed material was cDNA or gDNA that came from T cells, B-cell-depleted T cells, or PBMCs.

The CDR3 consists of 12 residues. From germline, CDR1 is LNHDA and CDR2 SQIVND (reference sequence). Trimming took off 0 bases at V and 7 bases at J, with 5 bases between the two ends. Seattle researchers signed up patients amid active infection and tracked them longitudinally. The V and J genes are TRBV19 and TRBJ2-3; D call uncertain. The source of this sequence is a woman aged 55-70 years with COVID-19, enrolled during active disease. What was sequenced was peripheral blood. In DNA form, the CDR3 reads TGTGCCAGTAGTATAGATGACAATACGCAGTATTTT. As protein: CASSIDDNTQYF.